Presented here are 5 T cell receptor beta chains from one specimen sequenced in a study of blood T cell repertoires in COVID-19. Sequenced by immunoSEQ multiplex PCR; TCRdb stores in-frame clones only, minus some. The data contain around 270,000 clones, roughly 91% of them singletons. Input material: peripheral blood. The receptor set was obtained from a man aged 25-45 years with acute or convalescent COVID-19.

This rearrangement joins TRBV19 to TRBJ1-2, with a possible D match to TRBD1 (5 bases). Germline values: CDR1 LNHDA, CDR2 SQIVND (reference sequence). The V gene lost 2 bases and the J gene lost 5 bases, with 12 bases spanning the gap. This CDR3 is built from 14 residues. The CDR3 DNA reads TGTGCCAGTAGTATACGACAGCGGGCGTATGGCTACACCTTC. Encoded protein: CASSIRQRAYGYTF.

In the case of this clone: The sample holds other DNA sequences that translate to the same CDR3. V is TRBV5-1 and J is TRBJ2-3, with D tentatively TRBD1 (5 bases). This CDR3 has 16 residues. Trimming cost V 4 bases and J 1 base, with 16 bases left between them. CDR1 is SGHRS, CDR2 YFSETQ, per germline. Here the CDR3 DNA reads TGCGCCAGCAGCCTCCAGGGCCAAGGGGGCACAGATACGCAGTATTTT. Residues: CASSLQGQGGTDTQYF.

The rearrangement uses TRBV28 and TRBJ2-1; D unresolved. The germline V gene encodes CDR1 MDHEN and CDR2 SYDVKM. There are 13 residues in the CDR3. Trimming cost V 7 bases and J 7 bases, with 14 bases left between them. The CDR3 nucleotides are TGTGCCAGCACCTCCCACTACAAGAATGAGCAGTTCTTC. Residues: CASTSHYKNEQFF.

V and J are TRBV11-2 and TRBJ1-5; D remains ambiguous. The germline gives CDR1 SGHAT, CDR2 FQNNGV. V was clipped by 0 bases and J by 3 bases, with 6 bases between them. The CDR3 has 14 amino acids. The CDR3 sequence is CASSLEPDNQPQHF. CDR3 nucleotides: TGTGCCAGCAGCTTAGAGCCAGACAATCAGCCCCAGCATTTT.

Here the CDR3 reads CASSDGGQYNEQFF. The CDR3 DNA follows: TGTGCCAGCAGTGACGGGGGACAGTACAATGAGCAGTTCTTC. The genes are TRBV6-4 and TRBJ2-1; 7 positions match TRBD1. The CDR3 is made up of 14 amino acids. V trimming: 2 bases; J trimming: 4 bases; junction bases outside the gene matches: 2. Looked up from germline, CDR1 is MRHNA and CDR2 is SNTAGT.